Given below is one T cell receptor (beta chain) in context. Its antigen is unknown. No base qualities exist here, and no much larger clone lies one base off it. These data come from a study of blood T cell repertoires in COVID-19 (TCRdb year 2020). Background for the entire study: Samples covering the acute and convalescent phases of COVID-19 were provided by collaborators in the United States, Italy and Spain. The material from the prospective study consisted of cDNA or gDNA derived from T cells, B-cell-depleted T cells, or PBMCs. The dataset comprised deeply sampled blood TCRbeta repertoires from subjects exposed to, actively infected with, or recovered from COVID-19. The repertoires were released in a freely available public database intended as a resource for research on the immune response to SARS-CoV-2. The samples were drawn from the first 160 participants of the ongoing ImmuneRACE study and from 950 to 1,500 subjects provided by 6 global collaborators. The sample metadata nearly always contained a de-identified subject ID, COVID-19 status, age in years and sex. Where available, HLA class I and class II types were obtained from metadata supplied by the sample provider rather than from assay-based typing.

General findings and caveats noted by the study authors: Clinical and demographic metadata were provided uncurated, with the amount varying by source and participant.

The immunoSEQ Assay, a bias-controlled multiplex PCR, was used to amplify TCRbeta CDR3 regions from genomic DNA. For the original study's pipeline: Nucleated cell counts per sample were estimated from amplification of reference gene primers within the assay. To quantify the absolute abundance of each unique TCRbeta CDR3 rearrangement, sequence reads were collapsed and filtered. Productive Simpson clonality was computed per sample as the square root of Simpson's diversity index over productive rearrangements. Not all clones reach the TCRdb copy of this immuneACCESS table, which keeps in-frame sequences only. Checked studies attribute under half of the gap to unresolved V genes and leave the rest unexplained. D and trimming were read from the DNA, whereas the V and J calls and clone size are those reported in that table. The sample contains fewer than 500,000 clones, 80% to 90% of them found a single time. The top ten clonotypes cover 4.3% of the sample.

Collaborating institutions collected whole blood in K2EDTA tubes following their own protocols. For TCRbeta analysis, collaborators shipped samples in one of three forms: frozen whole blood, isolated PBMCs, or DNA extracted from either of those sample types. This receptor was identified in a woman in her 30s with acute or convalescent COVID-19. Sequences were obtained from peripheral blood.

CDR3 sequence: CASSTDRANYGYTF. The DNA sequence reads TGTGCCAGCAGCACGGACAGGGCTAACTATGGCTACACCTTC. The chain joins TRBV5-5 to TRBJ1-2; TRBD1 matches 8 bases in the middle. CDR1 SGHKS and CDR2 YYEKEE were looked up in the germline V gene (reference sequence). The CDR3 runs 14 residues from the cysteine to the phenylalanine. Just CDR3 DNA is preserved here, 42 bases in frame from base 1. Trimming takes 4 bases off V and 0 bases off J; junction bases not matched to a gene: 2.